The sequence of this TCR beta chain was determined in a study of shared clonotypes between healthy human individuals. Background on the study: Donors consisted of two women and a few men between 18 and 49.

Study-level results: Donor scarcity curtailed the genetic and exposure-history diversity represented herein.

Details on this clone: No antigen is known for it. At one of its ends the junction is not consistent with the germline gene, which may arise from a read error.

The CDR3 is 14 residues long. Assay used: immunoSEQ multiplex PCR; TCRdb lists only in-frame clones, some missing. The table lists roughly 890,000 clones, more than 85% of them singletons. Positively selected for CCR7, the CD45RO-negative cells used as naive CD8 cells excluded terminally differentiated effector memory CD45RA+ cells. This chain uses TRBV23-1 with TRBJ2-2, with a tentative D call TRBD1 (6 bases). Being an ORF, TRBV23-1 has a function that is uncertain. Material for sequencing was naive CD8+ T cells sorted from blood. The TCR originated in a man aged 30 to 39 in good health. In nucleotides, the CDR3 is TGCGCCAGCAGAGGGGGACCGAACGCCGGGGAGCTGTTTTTT. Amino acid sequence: CASRGGPNAGELFF.